These T cell receptor beta chains were read from a single sample in a study of blood T cell repertoires in COVID-19. Only in-frame clones appear in the TCRdb table, and some are missing; sequencing was by immunoSEQ multiplex PCR. The sample lists approximately 67,000 clones; around 90% were seen once. The sequenced material came from peripheral blood. These receptors came from a woman aged 55-70 years with active COVID-19. The CDR3 runs from the conserved cysteine through the conserved F or W. A D gene is named only where the DNA matches it firmly. Clone size is not always given. Where it is, it says once, few, many or a class for expanded clones.

TRBD2	TRBJ2-1	TRBV5-1	.	TGCGCCAGCAGCAATCTCGGGACTAGCGGGAGCAGGGGTCCCTACAATGAGCAGTTCTTC	CASSNLGTSGSRGPYNEQFF
TRBD1	TRBJ2-2	TRBV5-1	.	TGCGCCAGCAGCTTGGGGGGCAGGGGGCGCGCTGGCACCGGGGAGCTGTTTTTT	CASSLGGRGRAGTGELFF
.	TRBJ1-2	TRBV3-1/TRBV3-2	.	TGTGCCAGCAGCCCGCTAGGGGCGGAGGGCTACACCTTC	CASSPLGAEGYTF
TRBD1	TRBJ2-3	TRBV6-1	.	TGTGCCAGCAGTGTCCGGGACAGCGGCCGCACAGATACGCAGTATTTT	CASSVRDSGRTDTQYF
TRBD1	TRBJ1-5	TRBV2	few	TGTGCCAGCAGTGGGACAGGGGGTCTACAGCCCCAGCATTTT	CASSGTGGLQPQHF
.	TRBJ1-1	TRBV27	.	TGTGCCAGCAGTTTATCGGGCAGGGGTCTAACTGAAGCTTTCTTT	CASSLSGRGLTEAFF
.	TRBJ2-5	TRBV3-1/TRBV3-2	.	TGTGCCAGCAGACTCTGGGGGGAAGAGACCCAGTACTTC	CASRLWGEETQYF
TRBD2	TRBJ2-7	TRBV6-5	.	TGTGCCAGCACCAGACTAGCGGCTTCCGAGCAGTACTTC	CASTRLAASEQYF
.	TRBJ1-2	TRBV9	.	TGTGCCAGCTCTGCACAGCCCGACTATGGCTACACCTTC	CASSAQPDYGYTF
TRBD1	TRBJ2-3	TRBV19	.	TGTGCCAGCACCCGGACAGGGACCTCCACAGATACGCAGTATTTT	CASTRTGTSTDTQYF
.	TRBJ2-2	TRBV7-2	.	TGTGCCAGCAGCTTAGCGGATGGTAGGGGAGGCGGGGAGCTGTTTTTT	CASSLADGRGGGELFF
TRBD2	TRBJ2-3	TRBV15	.	TGTGCCACCAGCAGAGAGGGACTGGCTAGCGGGTATGGGACAGATACGCAGTATTTT	CATSREGLASGYGTDTQYF
TRBD2	TRBJ2-3	TRBV7-9	.	TGTGCCAGCAGCCCAGGGACTAGCCCGGCGGCAGATACGCAGTATTTT	CASSPGTSPAADTQYF
.	TRBJ2-6	TRBV28	.	TGTGCCAGCAGTTTGGAGATCCCCATTCGTGGGGCCAACGTCCTGACTTTC	CASSLEIPIRGANVLTF
TRBD2	TRBJ2-7	TRBV27	.	TGTGCCAGCAGGCTGAATAGCGGGACCCCCTACGAGCAGTACTTC	CASRLNSGTPYEQYF
TRBD1	TRBJ1-1	TRBV5-8	.	TGTGCCAGCAGCTTAACGGGACAGAGCTACTTTGTCACTGAAGCTTTCTTT	CASSLTGQSYFVTEAFF
TRBD1	TRBJ1-2	TRBV3-1/TRBV3-2	.	TGTGCCAGCAGCTATAGGCTGGACAGGGCGGGAGGCTACACCTTC	CASSYRLDRAGGYTF
TRBD2	TRBJ2-3	TRBV3-1/TRBV3-2	.	TGTGCCAGCAGCGCACGGACTAGCGGGAGGGCCCCGGATACGCAGTATTTT	CASSARTSGRAPDTQYF
TRBD2	TRBJ2-7	TRBV30	.	TGTGCCTGGAGGGGACTAGCGGACCCCTCCTACGAGCAGTACTTC	CAWRGLADPSYEQYF
TRBD1	TRBJ2-3	TRBV10-3	.	TGTGCCATCAGGGACAGGGCGAAGACAGATACGCAGTATTTT	CAIRDRAKTDTQYF
.	TRBJ1-1	TRBV5-6	.	TGTGCCAGCAGCTTGGTCGTGGTGGGCGGGGTCACTGAAGCTTTCTTT	CASSLVVVGGVTEAFF
TRBD1	TRBJ1-2	TRBV4-1	once	TGCGCCAGCAGCCAGGGACAGAACATACTCAACTATGGCTACACCTTC	CASSQGQNILNYGYTF
TRBD2	TRBJ2-5	TRBV7-7	.	TGTGCTAGCAGCTTAGGGCTAGCGGGAGGAGAGACCCAGTACTTC	CASSLGLAGGETQYF
TRBD1	TRBJ2-2	TRBV19	.	TGTGCCAGTAGTATAAAACATAGCGGACAGGGGGCACGCACCGGGGAGCTGTTTTTT	CASSIKHSGQGARTGELFF
TRBD1	TRBJ1-6	TRBV6-6	.	TGTGCCAGCAAGACAGGGGTATTGAATCCCCTCCACTTT	CASKTGVLNPLHF
.	TRBJ2-7	TRBV28	.	TGTGCCAGCAGCCGACGGGGGGCGCGGGCCTACGAGCAGTACTTC	CASSRRGARAYEQYF
TRBD2	TRBJ2-1	TRBV6-5	.	TGTGCCAGCAGTCACCAGCGGGAGGGCCGGGATGAGCAGTTCTTC	CASSHQREGRDEQFF
.	TRBJ2-1	TRBV29-1	.	TGCAGCGTTGACAGGTTCAATGAGCAGTTCTTC	CSVDRFNEQFF
.	TRBJ2-3	TRBV11-3	.	TGTGCCAGCAGCATAGGGCTCAGCACAGATACGCAGTATTTT	CASSIGLSTDTQYF
.	TRBJ2-7	TRBV7-2	.	TGTGCCAGCAGCTTAAGTCTCGCCCCAGGCCACGAGCAGTACTTC	CASSLSLAPGHEQYF
.	TRBJ2-1	TRBV28	.	TGTGCCAGCAGTTTAAGCTCTCCAAATGAGCAGTTCTTC	CASSLSSPNEQFF
.	TRBJ1-2	TRBV5-5	.	TGTGCCAGCAGCTACGTGATATCACCGGACTATGGCTACACCTTC	CASSYVISPDYGYTF